This TCR beta chain is from a study of OX40 agonist ivuxolimab in advanced cancers. The overall study: A history of anti-PD-1, anti-PD-L1 or anti-CTLA-4 therapy was acceptable, and 40% to 45% had some. Study-level points and caveats: Averaging showed that CD8+ T cells had more expanded clones than CD4+ did.

CDR3 length: 14 residues. Losses at the gene ends were 7 bases for V and 6 bases for J; bases not matched to a gene: 7. The V gene's germline CDR1 is SGHRS and CDR2 YFSETQ. Using immunoSEQ multiplex PCR, the repertoire was profiled, and TCRdb retains in-frame clones only, with some absent. The sample consists of roughly 95,000 clones, over 75% of them appearing once. Points on this clone: Its antigen is unknown.

Sequencing was performed on CD4+ or CD8+ T cells sorted from blood, taken in a trial of the OX40 agonist ivuxolimab. This clonotype originated in an adult with an advanced solid tumor such as melanoma, head and neck, liver or kidney cancer. The chain employs TRBV5-1 and TRBJ1-4, with TRBD1 matching 9 bases. CDR3 DNA: TGCGCCAGCGGCAGGGGACAGGGCGATGAAAAACTGTTTTTT. It is translated as CASGRGQGDEKLFF.